This TCR beta chain was captured in a study of PD-1 blockade in classical Hodgkin lymphoma. For the study at large: Intravenous infusions of nivolumab 3 mg/kg reached patients every 2 weeks. Study-wide findings and caveats: Only CD4+ TCR diversity, not CD8+, had risen significantly by C4D1.

The CDR3 contains 13 residues. CDR1 is SQVTM and CDR2 is ANQGSEA in the germline V gene. Trimming took off 7 bases at V and 4 bases at J, with 16 bases between the two ends. Following autologous stem cell transplantation, relapse occurred in every patient, and exposure to brentuximab vedotin varied. This table comes from immunoSEQ multiplex PCR, and its TCRdb copy is limited to in-frame clones, with some not included. The profile covers 25,000 to 35,000 clones, with 70% appearing a single time and 26% taken by the ten largest. Worth noting for this clone: The antigen is undetermined.

This TCR was recovered from a human donor with classical Hodgkin lymphoma. The J gene is TRBJ1-2, the V gene TRBV29-1; a weak D match, TRBD1 (6 bases). Source: peripheral blood mononuclear cells (PBMCs), taken before the second cycle of nivolumab. The CDR3 nucleotides are TGCAGCGCCGAGGGGGAGTTCGGCTATGGCTACACCTTC. Translation gives CSAEGEFGYGYTF.